This T cell receptor (beta chain) was found in a study of T-cell memory formation after mild COVID-19. Study conclusions and caveats: In pre-infection memory, a portion of responding clones appeared, which suggested that cross-reactive memory joined. Clones contracting over day 15 to 85 were CD4/CD8 balanced, with later expanders leaning CD4+.

Germline CDR1 and CDR2: SGDLS and YYNGEE. The CDR3 length is 15 residues. V lost 3 bases to trimming and J lost 8 bases, with 18 bases between them. Employing constant-segment primers, 5'RACE generated TCR alpha and TCR beta cDNA libraries bearing sample barcodes and UMIs. MiXCR, run by TCRdb on the 5' RACE reads, gives a single entry per CDR3 protein. The sample lists approximately 410,000 distinct CDR3 sequences, more than 20% occurring once. Comments on this clonotype: Its antigen is unknown.

The rearrangement uses TRBV9 and TRBJ2-1; TRBD2 is a possible D gene (6 bases). The clonotype comes from an adult woman who had mild COVID-19 (a few samples of this study predate the infection). Cell type and time point are not known. Sequenced: PBMCs or a T cell subset sorted from them (not recorded which). The CDR3 spells CASSEGDSGFHEQFF. CDR3 DNA: TGTGCCAGCAGCGAAGGGGATAGCGGCTTCCATGAGCAGTTCTTC.